These 9 T cell receptor beta chains originate from one sample sequenced in a study of graft-versus-host responses after intestinal transplantation. These receptors have no identified antigens. Generated by immunoSEQ multiplex PCR, the TCRdb table keeps only in-frame clones and is missing some. The profile covers 73,000 or so clones, with almost 90% appearing a single time and less than 4.5% taken by the ten largest. The material sequenced was unstimulated CD8+ T cells sorted from spleen or lymph node cells, taken before transplant. All receptors derive from a human donor who was the organ donor for an intestinal transplant.

This clone was seen only once. The chain carries TRBV7-8 and TRBJ2-7; TRBD1 is a possible D gene (6 bases). V gave up 8 bases and J gave up 2 bases, with 16 bases separating them. The CDR3 has 14 amino acids. Germline CDR1 and CDR2: SGHVS and FQNEAQ. The chain's CDR3 is CASLGDQGTYEQYV. The CDR3 DNA is TGTGCCAGCTTGGGGGACCAGGGGACCTACGAGCAGTACGTC.

The J gene is TRBJ2-1, the V gene TRBV7-8, with D maybe TRBD1 (5 bases). CDR3 length equals 16 residues. With 2 bases removed from V and 5 bases from J, the gap between germline ends came to 16 bases. Per germline, CDR1 SGHVS and CDR2 FQNEAQ. The CDR3 region has the DNA TGTGCCAGCAGCTTAAGTCCAGACAGAACCAACAATGAGCAGTTCTTC. Translating gives CASSLSPDRTNNEQFF.

The chain couples TRBV27 to TRBJ2-1; 12 bases are shared with TRBD2. CDR1 and CDR2 from the germline V gene are MNHEY and SMNVEV (reference sequence). J was trimmed by 9 bases and V by 4 bases; bases with no gene match: 13. The CDR3 contains 17 residues. CDR3 sequence (DNA): TGTGCCAGCAGTTCGACTCATCTAGCGGGGGGGCCATTTGAGCAGTTCTTC. Encoded protein: CASSSTHLAGGPFEQFF.

The genes are TRBV27 and TRBJ2-1, with 9 bases fitting TRBD1. The germline V gene encodes CDR1 MNHEY and CDR2 SMNVEV (reference sequence). The CDR3 has 15 amino acids. J lost 4 bases, V lost 5 bases, and 6 bases had no gene match. Here the CDR3 reads CASSIDRGAYNEQFF. The DNA of the CDR3 is TGTGCCAGCAGTATCGACAGGGGGGCTTACAATGAGCAGTTCTTC.

A single count supports this clone. The chain joins TRBV6-6 to TRBJ2-2; D remains unclear. CDR1 and CDR2 from the germline V gene are MNHNY and SVGAGI (reference sequence). Trimming stripped 8 bases from V and 2 bases from J, with 18 bases between. The CDR3 loop spans 16 amino acids. CDR3 DNA: TGTGCCAGCTTTGAGTTTCAGGCTGGAAACACCGGGGAGCTGTTTTTT. Translated: CASFEFQAGNTGELFF.

The chain recombines TRBV5-8 with TRBJ2-3, with TRBD2 matching over 13 bases. The CDR3 has 15 amino acids. Germline V CDR1 and CDR2: SGHTS, YDEGEE. V gave up 4 bases and J gave up 4 bases; unmatched junction bases: 3. The CDR3 spells CASSPGLAGADTQYF. The DNA for the CDR3 is TGTGCCAGCAGCCCTGGACTAGCGGGGGCAGATACGCAGTATTTT.

The V gene is TRBV4-2, the J gene TRBJ2-3; TRBD2 aligns across 14 bases. V lost 1 base to trimming and J lost 3 bases; unmatched junction nucleotides: 6. Germline V lookup: CDR1 LGHNA, CDR2 YNFKEQ. The CDR3 is 18 residues long. The CDR3 sequence: CASSQGLAGGPGTDTQYF. CDR3 sequence (DNA): TGTGCCAGCAGCCAAGGACTAGCGGGGGGGCCCGGGACAGATACGCAGTATTTT.

V is TRBV7-8 and J is TRBJ2-2; D remains unclear. The V gene lost 5 bases and the J gene lost 5 bases, with 15 bases spanning the gap. CDR1 and CDR2 from the germline V gene are SGHVS and FQNEAQ. The CDR3 has 15 amino acids. The CDR3 protein is CASSLRTVVTGELFF. For the CDR3, the DNA is TGTGCCAGCAGCCTCCGTACAGTGGTTACCGGGGAGCTGTTTTTT.

To note about this clone: Compared with germline, one end of the junction differs, possibly owing to a read error. The J gene is TRBJ1-1, the V gene TRBV7-7, with D perhaps matching TRBD1 (6 bases). CDR3 size: 13 residues. Germline values: CDR1 SSHAT, CDR2 FNYEAQ (reference sequence). Here the CDR3 DNA reads TGTGCTAGCAGCCCAGGGGTTGGAACTGAAGCTTTCTTT. Translating it yields CASSPGVGTEAFF.